The 21 T cell receptor beta chains below all came from one sample that was sequenced in a study of spatial heterogeneity in lung cancer. Stated time point: sample taken at primary tumor resection. Whole RNA was taken from tumor, nontumor lung or frozen PBMC; it was then sequenced unsorted. TCRdb redid the calling of the 5' RACE reads with MiXCR, one entry per CDR3 protein. The data show around 10,000 distinct CDR3 sequences, about 4% seen once. Sequencing was performed on normal lung tissue next to the tumor, taken at surgery. The receptor source for this set is a male donor with early-stage non-small cell lung cancer.

This clonotype appeared many times. Found in a library prepared for alpha chains, this beta chain is an off-target read, and its abundance has little meaning. V and J are TRBV4-3 and TRBJ2-3, with 8 bases lining up with TRBD1. The CDR3 loop spans 16 amino acids. The germline CDR1 and CDR2 sequences are LGHNA and YSLEER. Trimming cost V 1 base and J 5 bases; bases outside gene matches: 8. The CDR3 protein is CASSQAPGGEGDTQYF. In DNA form, the CDR3 reads TGCGCCAGCAGCCAAGCCCCAGGGGGCGAAGGAGATACGCAGTATTTT.

This clonotype was detected many times. Being off target in a library aimed at alpha chains, this beta chain has a size of little meaning. CDR3 bases: TGCAGTGCTAGAGATGAGCGGTCTAGCGGGGGGGCCCTAGAGACCCAGTACTTC. It codes for CSARDERSSGGALETQYF. This chain connects TRBV20-1 to TRBJ2-5; 12 nucleotides match TRBD2. After removal of 0 bases from V and 4 bases from J, the junction contained 12 bases not matched to a gene. The CDR3 is 18 residues long. Germline V gives CDR1 DFQATT, CDR2 SNEGSKA (reference sequence).

At least ten counts were recorded for this clonotype. The size of this beta chain means little, since it is a stray read in a library made for alpha chains. The rearrangement joins TRBV29-1 to TRBJ2-3, with D possibly TRBD1 on 5 matching bases. Germline V gene data show CDR1 as SQVTM and CDR2 as ANQGSEA. V was clipped by 4 bases and J by 14 bases, with 13 bases between them. The CDR3 extends over 10 amino acids. The CDR3 region has the DNA TGCAGCGTTGGGGCCCCAGGGTTGTATTTT. Amino acids: CSVGAPGLYF.

This clonotype was recorded many times. With the library built for alpha chains, this beta chain is off target and its frequency is not meaningful. The chain's CDR3 is CASTLGQNNEQFF. The CDR3 DNA reads TGTGCCAGCACCCTCGGACAGAACAATGAGCAGTTCTTC. The J gene is TRBJ2-1, the V gene TRBV12-3 or TRBV12-4, with D possibly TRBD1 on 6 matching bases. This CDR3 has 13 amino acids. Trimming removed 7 bases from V and 5 bases from J, with 12 bases in between.

The sample holds many counts of this clonotype. This beta chain is an unintended read in a library built for alpha chains; its size means little. This chain uses TRBV7-9 with TRBJ2-3, with a possible D match to TRBD1 (5 bases). Between the trimmed V and J ends, which lost 5 bases and 0 bases, there was a span of 15 bases. The CDR3 consists of 16 residues. Germline-derived CDR1 and CDR2 are SEHNR and FQNEAQ (reference sequence). CDR3 residues: CASSHLDTQSTDTQYF. CDR3 sequence (DNA): TGTGCCAGCAGCCACCTGGACACGCAGAGCACAGATACGCAGTATTTT. Supplemented by reference TRBV7-9 and TRBJ2-3, the full variable domain reads DTGVSQNPRHKITKRGQNVTFRCDPISEHNRLYWYRQTLGQGPEFLTYFQNEAQLEKSRLLSDRFSAERPKGSFSTLEIQRTEQGDSAMYLCASSHLDTQSTDTQYFGPGTRLTVL.

In this sample, this clonotype turned up many times. A library prepared for alpha chains yielded this beta chain as an off-target read; its size is of little meaning. The J gene is TRBJ2-5, the V gene TRBV28; D is unresolved. In germline, CDR1 is MDHEN, CDR2 SYDVKM. This CDR3 has 16 amino acids. Trimming stripped 7 bases from V and 1 base from J, with 19 bases between. CDR3: CASKSPKGVSQETQYF. DNA for the CDR3: TGTGCCAGCAAATCCCCTAAGGGCGTAAGCCAAGAGACCCAGTACTTC.

This clonotype is judged medium-sized. This beta chain came through as a stray read in a library set up for alpha chains, and its size says little. The chain uses TRBV5-1 and TRBJ1-1, with TRBD1 as a possible D gene (6 bases). The CDR3 contains 15 residues. Germline loops: CDR1 SGHRS, CDR2 YFSETQ. The V end was cut by 0 bases, the J end by 1 base, with 10 bases between. CDR3 residues: CASSLGDIPNTEAFF. The CDR3 region has the DNA TGCGCCAGCAGCTTGGGGGACATTCCGAACACTGAAGCTTTCTTT.

This clonotype was picked up many times. In a library made to pick up alpha chains, this beta chain is a stray read with a size that means little. The CDR3 DNA sequence: TGCAGTGCTGGACAGGGGTTTGAAGCTTTCTTT. Residues: CSAGQGFEAFF. V is TRBV20-1 and J is TRBJ1-1; 9 bases are a match to TRBD1. After removal of 5 bases from V and 7 bases from J, the junction contained 2 bases not matched to a gene. Per germline, CDR1 DFQATT and CDR2 SNEGSKA (reference sequence). CDR3 length: 11 amino acids.

This clonotype was seen many times. This beta chain turned up in a library designed for alpha chains; as an off-target read, its abundance says little. The rearrangement uses TRBV12-3 or TRBV12-4 and TRBJ2-1, with a tentative D call TRBD1 (5 bases). CDR3 size: 14 residues. V was cut by 5 bases and J by 10 bases, with 18 bases left in between. CDR3 coding DNA: TGTGCCAGCAGTCGGACAACAGGTACCTGGGAGCAGTTCTTC. Protein: CASSRTTGTWEQFF.

This clonotype was seen repeatedly, ten times or more. This beta chain is an off-target read within a library intended for alpha chains, so its frequency means little. This chain connects TRBV28 to TRBJ1-5, with D uncertain. With 4 bases removed from V and 7 bases from J, the gap between germline ends came to 11 bases. The germline V gene has CDR1 MDHEN and CDR2 SYDVKM. This CDR3 is 13 amino acids long. This CDR3 is CASSYGTTQPQHF. Written as DNA, the CDR3 is TGTGCCAGCAGTTACGGAACGACCCAGCCCCAGCATTTT.

By frequency in the sample, this clonotype is large. The library was prepared for alpha chains; this beta chain is a stray read, so its frequency means little. The V and J genes are TRBV12-3 or TRBV12-4 and TRBJ2-1; TRBD2 matches 7 bases. CDR3 length: 14 amino acids. The V segment lost 6 bases and the J segment 0 bases; nucleotides outside the gene matches: 2. CDR3 in amino acids: CASSGDYSYNEQFF. CDR3 in DNA: TGTGCCAGCAGCGGGGACTACTCCTACAATGAGCAGTTCTTC.

Concerning this clonotype: This beta chain appears as a stray read in a library generated for alpha chains; its size is not informative. J is TRBJ2-7 and V is TRBV19; D perhaps matches TRBD2 (5 bases). This CDR3 contains 17 residues. V was clipped by 2 bases and J by 2 bases, with 19 bases between them. Germline CDR1 is LNHDA and CDR2 is SQIVND (reference sequence). CDR3 sequence reads: CASSINRFGADTYEQYF. The CDR3 DNA reads TGTGCCAGTAGTATAAATAGGTTCGGAGCGGATACCTACGAGCAGTACTTC.

This clonotype was recorded at least ten times. The library was prepared for alpha chains; this beta chain is a stray read, so its frequency means little. V gene TRBV20-1 combines with J gene TRBJ2-3; D is perhaps TRBD2 (6 bases). Germline V CDR1 and CDR2: DFQATT, SNEGSKA (reference sequence). This CDR3 is 11 amino acids long. With 7 bases removed from V and 5 bases from J, the gap between germline ends came to 10 bases. This CDR3 is CSGGDRDTQYF. CDR3 nucleotides: TGCAGTGGGGGGGATAGAGATACGCAGTATTTT.

This clonotype was picked up many times. With the library built for alpha chains, this beta chain is off target and its frequency is not meaningful. The genes are TRBV12-3 or TRBV12-4 and TRBJ2-1; 8 nucleotides align to TRBD2. V dropped 6 bases and J dropped 4; count of bases not matched to a gene: 11. This CDR3 is 16 amino acids long. The CDR3 loop is CASSIERGRGYNEQFF. The CDR3 DNA reads TGTGCCAGCAGCATCGAGCGGGGGCGGGGGTACAATGAGCAGTTCTTC.

This clonotype occurred many times. A library prepared for alpha chains yielded this beta chain as an off-target read; its size is of little meaning. The chain couples TRBV13 to TRBJ1-2, with D uncertain. Germline V gene data show CDR1 as PRHDT and CDR2 as FYEKMQ (reference sequence). This CDR3 contains 12 residues. V was pared by 5 bases and J by 5 bases, with 9 bases between. CDR3 in amino acids: CASSAGEYGYTF. CDR3 sequence (DNA): TGTGCCAGCAGCGCCGGAGAGTATGGCTACACCTTC.

In this sample, this clonotype turned up many times. The library was prepared for alpha chains; this beta chain is a stray read, so its frequency means little. The V gene is TRBV7-9, the J gene TRBJ1-5, with 8 bases aligning to TRBD1. Germline V gives CDR1 SEHNR, CDR2 FQNEAQ (reference sequence). Trimming at V came to 5 bases and at J to 4 bases, leaving 1 base not matched to a gene. This CDR3 is 13 amino acids long. CDR3 in DNA: TGTGCCAGCAGCAGGACAGGGAATCAGCCCCAGCATTTT. Its translation is CASSRTGNQPQHF.

In its sample, this clonotype was seen many times. This beta chain is an off-target read within a library intended for alpha chains, so its frequency means little. The CDR3: CASSLGPGTKSYEQYF. In nucleotides, the CDR3 is TGTGCCAGCAGCTTGGGGCCGGGGACAAAGAGCTACGAGCAGTACTTC. The chain links TRBV5-6 to TRBJ2-7, with D possibly TRBD1 on 6 matching bases. This CDR3 contains 16 residues. The germline V gene encodes CDR1 SGHDT and CDR2 YYEEEE. V dropped 0 bases and J dropped 3 bases, with 16 bases sitting between them.

Comment on this clonotype: Germline and junction disagree at one end, which may indicate a read error. This beta chain appears as a stray read in a library generated for alpha chains; its size is not informative. The rearrangement joins TRBV12-3 or TRBV12-4 to TRBJ1-5; TRBD1 might be the D (5 bases). The CDR3 covers 17 residues. The CDR3 nucleotides are TGTGCCAGCAGCTTAGGGCAGGGAGGGGTGGGCAATCAGCCCCAGCATTTT. Its protein product is CASSLGQGGVGNQPQHF.

This clonotype qualifies as medium-sized. The size of this beta chain means little, since it is a stray read in a library made for alpha chains. This rearrangement joins TRBV20-1 to TRBJ2-1, with TRBD2 matching over 11 bases. Trimming at V came to 6 bases and at J to 1 base, leaving 8 bases not matched to a gene. The germline CDR1 and CDR2 sequences are DFQATT and SNEGSKA (reference sequence). This CDR3 is built from 16 residues. CDR3 protein: CSATGLAGFSYNEQFF. The CDR3 coding sequence is TGCAGTGCCACTGGACTAGCGGGTTTTTCCTACAATGAGCAGTTCTTC.

Ten or more counts support this clonotype. For a library built for alpha chains, this beta chain is a stray read; little rests on its size. The chain combines TRBV29-1 with TRBJ2-7; D perhaps matches TRBD1 (5 bases). Trimming shortened V by 4 bases and J by 6 bases, and 13 bases separated the two germline ends. This CDR3 comprises 12 residues. Germline CDR1 is SQVTM and CDR2 is ANQGSEA. CDR3 amino acids: CSVGPSRGEQYF. DNA for the CDR3: TGCAGCGTTGGGCCCTCAAGGGGCGAGCAGTACTTC.

This clonotype showed up many times. This beta chain is an off-target read within a library intended for alpha chains, so its frequency means little. The V gene is TRBV5-5, the J gene TRBJ1-4; 11 bases agree with TRBD1. Losses at the gene ends were 1 base for V and 0 bases for J; bases not matched to a gene: 8. Germline V lookup: CDR1 SGHKS, CDR2 YYEKEE (reference sequence). CDR3 size: 19 residues. The CDR3 DNA sequence: TGTGCCAGCAGCTTGTCAGGACAGGGGGCGCCCGCAACTAATGAAAAACTGTTTTTT. Its translation: CASSLSGQGAPATNEKLFF.